This TCR beta chain was observed in a study of T cell responses to AZD1222 COVID-19 vaccine. TCRdb's table, derived via immunoSEQ multiplex PCR, lists solely in-frame clones and lacks some. The repertoire consists of roughly 200,000 clones, with 90% to 95% occurring once and the leading ten covering around 3.6%. CDR3 length: 13 amino acids. Germline CDR1 is LNHDA and CDR2 is SQIVND (reference sequence). V lost 11 bases, J lost 8 bases, and 19 bases lay in between. Material: peripheral blood, obtained 28 days after the second dose of the MenACWY control vaccine. The source of this sequence is an adult who received the MenACWY meningococcal vaccine as a control. The rearrangement links TRBV19 to TRBJ2-1; D is possibly TRBD2 (6 bases). In DNA, the CDR3 is TGTGCCGTTGCCGGGACTCGGAACGATGAGCAGTTCTTC. Translated: CAVAGTRNDEQFF.